Below, 6 T cell receptor beta chains from the same sample are listed, as sequenced in a study of blood T cell repertoires in COVID-19. Profiled with immunoSEQ multiplex PCR; TCRdb holds only in-frame clones, not every one. The sample holds approximately 240,000 clones, 75% to 90% seen once. The sequenced material came from PBMCs or T cells enriched from blood (not recorded which). All receptors come from a woman in her 30s with acute COVID-19.

The chain combines TRBV28 with TRBJ1-6, with 9 bases aligning to TRBD1. There are 15 residues in the CDR3. V shed 6 bases, J shed 8 bases, and the junction held 8 bases outside the gene matches. Looked up from germline, CDR1 is MDHEN and CDR2 is SYDVKM. The CDR3 DNA is TGTGCCAGCAGACCAGGGACAGGGTGGTATTCACCCCTCCACTTT. Translation gives CASRPGTGWYSPLHF.

This clone was detected once. The chain combines TRBV14 with TRBJ1-6, with 8 bases that match TRBD1. This CDR3 comprises 15 residues. CDR1 is SGHDN and CDR2 is FVKESK in the germline V gene. The ends lost 4 bases at V and 7 bases at J; junction bases unmatched: 6. CDR3 nucleotide sequence: TGTGCCAGCAGCCCTGGACAGGGCGTAAATTCACCCCTCCACTTT. Amino acid sequence: CASSPGQGVNSPLHF.

V and J are TRBV19 and TRBJ1-1, with D maybe TRBD1 (5 bases). The CDR3 is 13 amino acids. The germline V gene has CDR1 LNHDA and CDR2 SQIVND (reference sequence). V was trimmed by 7 bases and J by 1 base, leaving 10 bases between them. This CDR3 reads CASTSRANTEAFF. The CDR3 DNA reads TGTGCCAGTACAAGCAGGGCGAACACTGAAGCTTTCTTT.

This chain joins TRBV7-8 and TRBJ1-1, with a weak D call TRBD1 (6 bases). The CDR3 runs 15 residues. V dropped 1 base and J dropped 5 bases, with 14 bases sitting between them. Germline assignment: CDR1 SGHVS and CDR2 FQNEAQ. CDR3 in DNA: TGTGCCAGCAGCTTAGATGAGGGGGTGGGGACTGAAGCTTTCTTT. Amino acid sequence: CASSLDEGVGTEAFF.

Here the CDR3 DNA reads TGTGCCAGTAGTAAATACCCTCTAGCGGGGGGACTCCGGAACACAGATACGCAGTATTTT. This translates into CASSKYPLAGGLRNTDTQYF. V is TRBV19 and J is TRBJ2-3, with TRBD2 matching over 11 bases. Germline CDR1 reads LNHDA; CDR2 reads SQIVND (reference sequence). Unmatched junction bases numbered 17, after V lost 4 bases and J lost 2 bases. CDR3 length: 20 amino acids.

The chain employs TRBV11-2 and TRBJ1-1; TRBD1 matches 9 bases. The CDR3 covers 15 residues. The trim removed 6 bases at V and 6 bases at J, leaving 11 bases unmatched. Germline assignment: CDR1 SGHAT and CDR2 FQNNGV. The DNA for the CDR3 is TGTGCCAGCAGGCAAGGGGGACAGGGTTGGGCTGAAGCTTTCTTT. Encoded protein: CASRQGGQGWAEAFF.